Presented here are 4 T cell receptor beta chains from one specimen sequenced in a study of OX40 agonist ivuxolimab in advanced cancers. Clones were read by immunoSEQ multiplex PCR, and TCRdb kept only the in-frame ones, dropping some. Of some 18,000 clones listed, about 83% are singletons. The sequencing here drew on CD4+ or CD8+ T cells sorted from blood, taken in a trial of the OX40 agonist ivuxolimab. These receptor sequences come from an adult with an advanced solid tumor such as melanoma, head and neck, liver or kidney cancer.

This rearrangement joins TRBV7-2 to TRBJ2-7; D is perhaps TRBD2 (5 bases). The V end lost 1 base, the J end lost 1 base, and 8 bases lay between the germline ends. There are 14 residues in the CDR3. CDR1 and CDR2 from the germline V gene are SGHTA and FQGNSA. CDR3 protein: CASSLGTGSYEQYF. DNA for the CDR3: TGTGCCAGCAGCTTAGGCACGGGATCCTACGAGCAGTACTTC.

The genes are TRBV7-9 and TRBJ2-2; D ambiguous. This CDR3 contains 11 residues. Trimming stripped 7 bases from V and 9 bases from J, with 9 bases between. CDR1 SEHNR and CDR2 FQNEAQ come from the germline V gene (reference sequence). The CDR3, as DNA: TGTGCCAGCACTCTCAGCCGGGAGCTGTTTTTT. It codes for CASTLSRELFF.

This chain uses TRBV6-5 with TRBJ2-1; 10 bases match TRBD2. J lost 2 bases, V lost 5 bases, and 6 bases had no gene match. Germline V gives CDR1 MNHEY, CDR2 SVGAGI. This CDR3 spans 16 amino acids. The CDR3 loop reads CASSHFTSGAYNEQFF. The CDR3 coding sequence is TGTGCCAGCAGTCACTTTACTAGCGGGGCCTACAATGAGCAGTTCTTC.

The chain is built from TRBV7-9 and TRBJ2-5; 8 nucleotides match TRBD1. The DNA end is more similar to TRBJ2-7, so the J call may be wrong. Germline assignment: CDR1 SEHNR and CDR2 FQNEAQ (reference sequence). This CDR3 contains 15 residues. The CDR3 loop reads CASSLTQGALLEQYF. The CDR3, as DNA: TGTGCCAGCAGCTTAACTCAGGGGGCGCTTCTCGAGCAGTACTTC.